The 7 T cell receptor beta chains listed next were all sequenced from one sample in a study of blood T cell repertoires in COVID-19. Repertoires were generated with immunoSEQ multiplex PCR, while TCRdb's copy carries only in-frame clones and drops some. The repertoire holds some 220,000 clones, with 80% to 90% as singletons. Sequenced input: peripheral blood. The origin of the receptors is a man in his forties or fifties with active or convalescent COVID-19.

The V call is TRBV28, the J call TRBJ2-1, with 7 bases aligning to TRBD1. The V gene end was trimmed by 5 bases and the J gene end by 4 bases; junction bases not matched to a gene: 11. The CDR3 covers 16 residues. Germline V gives CDR1 MDHEN, CDR2 SYDVKM. CDR3 region: CASSPPRGTEYNEQFF. The CDR3 DNA follows: TGTGCCAGCAGTCCGCCCAGGGGGACCGAATACAATGAGCAGTTCTTC.

The rearrangement links TRBV28 to TRBJ1-1; D perhaps matches TRBD1 (6 bases). V was clipped by 1 base and J by 3 bases, with 9 bases between them. The CDR3 is 14 amino acids. Germline loops: CDR1 MDHEN, CDR2 SYDVKM. The CDR3 loop is CASSLYQGYTEAFF. Here the CDR3 DNA reads TGTGCCAGCAGTTTATATCAGGGGTACACTGAAGCTTTCTTT. Filled out from reference TRBV28 and TRBJ1-1, the complete variable domain reads DVKVTQSSRYLVKRTGEKVFLECVQDMDHENMFWYRQDPGLGLRLIYFSYDVKMKEKGDIPEGYSVSREKKERFSLILESASTNQTSMYLCASSLYQGYTEAFFGQGTRLTVV.

This clone appeared once. The chain links TRBV11-2 to TRBJ2-1, with 10 bases that match TRBD2. This CDR3 spans 15 amino acids. J gave up 4 bases and V 4 bases, and 4 bases lay outside the gene matches. Per the germline V gene, CDR1 is SGHAT and CDR2 is FQNNGV. The CDR3 protein is CASSSGLAEYNEQFF. CDR3 in DNA: TGTGCCAGCAGCTCTGGACTAGCGGAATACAATGAGCAGTTCTTC.

The sample holds a few counts of this clone. The chain has TRBV27 and TRBJ2-7, with 9 nucleotides matching TRBD1. Germline-derived CDR1 and CDR2 are MNHEY and SMNVEV (reference sequence). The CDR3 contains 14 residues. Trimming at V came to 4 bases and at J to 3 bases, leaving 4 bases not matched to a gene. The CDR3 loop is CASSSGTGIYEQYF. CDR3 nucleotide sequence: TGTGCCAGCAGTTCCGGGACAGGGATCTACGAGCAGTACTTC.

The DNA for the CDR3 is TGTGCCACCAGCAAATCCCCTAGCACAGATACGCAGTATTTT. It is translated as CATSKSPSTDTQYF. The genes are TRBV15 and TRBJ2-3; D is undetermined. This CDR3 contains 14 residues. Germline V lookup: CDR1 LNHNV, CDR2 YYDKDF (reference sequence). Trimming stripped 4 bases from V and 0 bases from J, with 8 bases between.

The gene calls are TRBV27 and TRBJ2-1; D is possibly TRBD1 (5 bases). V shed 2 bases and J shed 7 bases, with 9 bases lying between them. The CDR3 spans 13 residues. Germline CDR1 reads MNHEY; CDR2 reads SMNVEV (reference sequence). The CDR3 nucleotides read TGTGCCAGCAGTTTAGGCAGGGTGAATGAGCAGTTCTTC. This encodes CASSLGRVNEQFF.

This rearrangement joins TRBV6-5 to TRBJ2-3; D is uncertain. The CDR3 is 13 residues long. Germline values: CDR1 MNHEY, CDR2 SVGAGI. V lost 0 bases and J lost 8, with 9 bases in between. The CDR3 region has the DNA TGTGCCAGCAGTTACTCCCTCGAGGCTACGCAGTATTTT. This encodes CASSYSLEATQYF.